This TCR beta chain was recorded in a study of cytomegalovirus exposure and HLA in healthy donors. V gave up 4 bases and J gave up 4 bases, with 14 bases separating them. The CDR3 has 15 residues. CDR1 MNHEY and CDR2 SMNVEV come from the germline V gene (reference sequence). Amplification used 60 Vbeta primers and 13 Jbeta primers. TCRdb's copy holds only in-frame clones and misses some; the assay was immunoSEQ multiplex PCR. The sample records more than 150,000 clones, 65% to 90% being singletons. Study-level findings and limits: An assumption of roughly uniform sequencing depth across donors underlay the presence/absence analyses.

Notes on this clone: The antigen is undetermined.

This TCR was recovered from a girl aged 2-10 years in good health and CMV-seropositive. The sequenced material came from PBMCs. The chain carries TRBV27 and TRBJ1-5; no firm D call. CDR3 loop: CASSYDSGENQPQHF. As DNA, the CDR3 is TGTGCCAGCAGTTACGACTCCGGGGAGAATCAGCCCCAGCATTTT.